The 31 T cell receptor beta chains below come from one sample, sequenced in a study of monozygotic twins with inflammatory bowel disease. TCRdb reprocessed the 5' RACE reads and reports one entry per CDR3 protein, with no DNA. Its listing shows about 41,000 distinct CDR3 sequences. The sequencing sample was made of blood. The receptors derive from a human donor with ulcerative colitis or Crohn's disease, or a healthy co-twin of an affected twin (not recorded which).

The gene calls are TRBV28 and TRBJ2-7; TCRdb's D call of TRBD1 is untestable without DNA. This CDR3 comprises 14 residues. Germline V lookup: CDR1 MDHEN, CDR2 SYDVKM. Here the CDR3 reads CASSYSGAAYEQYF.

The rearrangement uses TRBV3-1 and TRBJ2-7; TCRdb indicates TRBD1, and absent DNA this call remains unverified. Germline CDR1 is LGHDT and CDR2 is YNNKEL (reference sequence). The CDR3 is 14 residues long. The CDR3 sequence is CASSQGPGNYEQYF.

The rearrangement joins TRBV5-1 to TRBJ1-4. CDR1 SGHRS and CDR2 YFSETQ come from the germline V gene. This CDR3 has 15 amino acids. CDR3 loop: CASRIDVATNEKLFF. Full variable domain (missing parts from reference TRBV5-1 and TRBJ1-4): KAGVTQTPRYLIKTRGQQVTLSCSPISGHRSVSWYQQTPGQGLQFLFEYFSETQRNKGNFPGRFSGRQFSNSRSEMNVSTLELGDSALYLCASRIDVATNEKLFFGSGTQLSVL.

V is TRBV27 and J is TRBJ1-5. Germline CDR1 MNHEY, CDR2 SMNVEV (reference sequence). The CDR3 runs 15 residues. The CDR3 is CASSAQYDSNQPQHF.

This chain connects TRBV27 to TRBJ1-4. Germline-derived CDR1 and CDR2 are MNHEY and SMNVEV (reference sequence). This CDR3 contains 16 residues. The CDR3 spells CASSLRQGWTNEKLFF. The variable domain in full, completed from reference TRBV27 and TRBJ1-4, reads EAQVTQNPRYLITVTGKKLTVTCSQNMNHEYMSWYRQDPGLGLRQIYYSMNVEVTDKGDVPEGYKVSRKEKRNFPLILESPSPNQTSLYFCASSLRQGWTNEKLFFGSGTQLSVL.

The V gene is TRBV20-1, the J gene TRBJ2-1; TCRdb's D gene call, TRBD1, goes unchecked for lack of DNA. The CDR3 sequence is 16 residues long. Germline CDR1 reads DFQATT; CDR2 reads SNEGSKA (reference sequence). CDR3: CSARDPLGGGRDEQFF.

V usage is TRBV5-5 and J usage is TRBJ1-5; there is no DNA to check the TCRdb D call of TRBD1. Per the germline V gene, CDR1 is SGHKS and CDR2 is YYEKEE (reference sequence). There are 16 residues in the CDR3. The CDR3 sequence is CASSLGDRVGNQPQHF.

The chain employs TRBV7-6 and TRBJ1-5. From germline, CDR1 is SGHVS and CDR2 FNYEAQ. This CDR3 contains 13 residues. This CDR3 is CASSPRRNQPQHF.

The CDR3 sequence is CASSSGDRDTEAFF. This chain connects TRBV6-2 or TRBV6-3 to TRBJ1-1; the D call of TRBD1 rests on TCRdb alone, since no DNA is present to check it. The CDR3 runs to 14 residues. The V gene's germline CDR1 is MNHEY and CDR2 SVGEGT.

CDR3: CASSLGANGGEQYF. This chain uses TRBV7-2 with TRBJ2-7; TCRdb proposes TRBD1, but this gene call is untestable without DNA. The CDR3 sequence is 14 residues long. Germline V gene data show CDR1 as SGHTA and CDR2 as FQGNSA.

CDR3 region: CASRYDSQYGYTF. The J gene is TRBJ1-2, the V gene TRBV6-5; the D call of TRBD1 rests on TCRdb alone, since no DNA is present to check it. The CDR3 is 13 residues long. Per the germline V gene, CDR1 is MNHEY and CDR2 is SVGAGI.

The chain is built from TRBV5-1 and TRBJ1-6; the TCRdb D gene call, TRBD1, has no DNA to confirm it. CDR3 length equals 14 residues. Germline loops: CDR1 SGHRS, CDR2 YFSETQ. The chain's CDR3 is CASSLGDRGSPLHF.

This chain joins TRBV12-3 or TRBV12-4 and TRBJ2-7. This CDR3 has 11 residues. The CDR3 reads CASSFWGEQYF.

This rearrangement joins TRBV6-2 or TRBV6-3 to TRBJ2-1. The CDR3 length is 13 residues. Germline V gene lookup returns CDR1 MNHEY and CDR2 SVGEGT. This CDR3 is CASSSGFYGEQFF.

The chain carries TRBV20-1 and TRBJ1-4; the D call of TRBD1 rests on TCRdb alone, since no DNA is present to check it. CDR3 length: 14 amino acids. Germline V gene data show CDR1 as DFQATT and CDR2 as SNEGSKA (reference sequence). The CDR3 sequence is CSARDPLGGEKLFF.

The rearrangement links TRBV5-1 to TRBJ2-7; without DNA, the TCRdb call of TRBD1 cannot be checked. The CDR3 contains 18 residues. Germline loops: CDR1 SGHRS, CDR2 YFSETQ. CDR3 protein: CASSGSRDRTETPYEQYF. The whole variable domain, filled in from reference TRBV5-1 and TRBJ2-7, reads KAGVTQTPRYLIKTRGQQVTLSCSPISGHRSVSWYQQTPGQGLQFLFEYFSETQRNKGNFPGRFSGRQFSNSRSEMNVSTLELGDSALYLCASSGSRDRTETPYEQYFGPGTRLTVT.

This chain uses TRBV15 with TRBJ2-2. The CDR3 is 12 residues long. Germline-derived CDR1 and CDR2 are LNHNV and YYDKDF (reference sequence). The CDR3 protein is CATSRRTGELFF.

This chain connects TRBV19 to TRBJ1-5; absent DNA, TCRdb's TRBD1 call cannot be checked. The germline V gene has CDR1 LNHDA and CDR2 SQIVND (reference sequence). The CDR3 is made up of 13 amino acids. The CDR3 sequence: CASSEGKGQPQHF.

The CDR3 sequence is CASGRDRTDTQYF. V gene TRBV6-1 combines with J gene TRBJ2-3; the D call of TRBD1 rests on TCRdb alone, since no DNA is present to check it. There are 13 residues in the CDR3. Germline V lookup: CDR1 MNHNS, CDR2 SASEGT.

The chain recombines TRBV6-1 with TRBJ2-7; TCRdb selects TRBD2, and the lack of DNA leaves this call unchecked. CDR1 and CDR2 (germline): MNHNS, SASEGT. This CDR3 spans 16 amino acids. CDR3: CASSQFGTSGNHEQYF.

This chain uses TRBV21-1 with TRBJ2-3; TCRdb's D call of TRBD1 is untestable without DNA. TRBV21-1 is shown as a pseudogene. The CDR3 extends over 13 amino acids. The CDR3 loop reads CASSGTSTDTQYF.

The V call is TRBV9, the J call TRBJ2-7; with no DNA, the TCRdb D assignment of TRBD1 cannot be verified. Looked up from germline, CDR1 is SGDLS and CDR2 is YYNGEE. The CDR3 runs 18 residues. This chain's CDR3 is CASSRLPGQATFSYEQYF.

The CDR3 reads CSASALGYSNQPQHF. J is TRBJ1-5 and V is TRBV20-1. The CDR3 sequence is 15 residues long. CDR1 and CDR2 (germline): DFQATT, SNEGSKA (reference sequence).

The chain carries TRBV7-8 and TRBJ2-3; TCRdb's D gene call, TRBD1, goes unchecked for lack of DNA. Germline-derived CDR1 and CDR2 are SGHVS and FQNEAQ. The CDR3 is 15 residues long. The CDR3 reads CASSLGRGLADTQYF.

V usage is TRBV20-1 and J usage is TRBJ2-1; lacking DNA, the TRBD2 call made by TCRdb goes unchecked. This CDR3 has 15 residues. Looked up from germline, CDR1 is DFQATT and CDR2 is SNEGSKA (reference sequence). The CDR3 here is CSAGLAGGIANEQFF.

The rearrangement links TRBV18 to TRBJ2-7. This CDR3 comprises 15 residues. CDR1 KGHSH and CDR2 LQKENI come from the germline V gene. The CDR3 region is CASSPGYREMYEQYF.

The genes are TRBV5-6 and TRBJ2-1; TCRdb indicates TRBD1, and absent DNA this call remains unverified. The CDR3 extends over 16 amino acids. From germline, CDR1 is SGHDT and CDR2 YYEEEE. The CDR3 sequence is CASSLDYRGAYNEQFF.

The V call is TRBV15, the J call TRBJ1-2. This CDR3 spans 13 amino acids. The germline CDR1 and CDR2 sequences are LNHNV and YYDKDF (reference sequence). The CDR3 spells CATSRGGDDGYTF.

The chain uses TRBV7-2 and TRBJ1-6; TCRdb's assignment of TRBD1 cannot be checked, as there is no DNA. Germline-derived CDR1 and CDR2 are SGHTA and FQGNSA. There are 14 residues in the CDR3. This chain's CDR3 is CASSSMGQGIPLHF.

V and J are TRBV7-2 and TRBJ1-1; TCRdb's assignment of TRBD1 cannot be checked, as there is no DNA. The CDR3 has 16 amino acids. Germline-derived CDR1 and CDR2 are SGHTA and FQGNSA. Here the CDR3 reads CASSLAMAGFGTEAFF.

The chain employs TRBV7-8 and TRBJ2-5; the D call from TCRdb, TRBD1, cannot be confirmed without DNA. Germline CDR1 is SGHVS and CDR2 is FQNEAQ. The CDR3 has 15 residues. CDR3 sequence reads: CASSLGLGGVETQYF.